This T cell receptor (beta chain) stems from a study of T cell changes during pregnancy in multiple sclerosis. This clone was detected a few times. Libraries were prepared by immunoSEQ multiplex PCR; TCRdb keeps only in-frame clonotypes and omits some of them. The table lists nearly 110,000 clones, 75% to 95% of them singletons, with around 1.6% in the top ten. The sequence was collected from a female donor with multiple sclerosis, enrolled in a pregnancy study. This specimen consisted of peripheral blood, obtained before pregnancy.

The CDR3 here is CASTGPGMNTEAFF. In DNA form, the CDR3 reads TGTGCCAGCACAGGGCCAGGGATGAACACTGAAGCTTTCTTT. This chain uses TRBV21-1 with TRBJ1-1; TRBD1, the table's D call, was not compared with the DNA. TRBV21-1 is flagged as a pseudogene. The CDR3 runs to 14 residues.